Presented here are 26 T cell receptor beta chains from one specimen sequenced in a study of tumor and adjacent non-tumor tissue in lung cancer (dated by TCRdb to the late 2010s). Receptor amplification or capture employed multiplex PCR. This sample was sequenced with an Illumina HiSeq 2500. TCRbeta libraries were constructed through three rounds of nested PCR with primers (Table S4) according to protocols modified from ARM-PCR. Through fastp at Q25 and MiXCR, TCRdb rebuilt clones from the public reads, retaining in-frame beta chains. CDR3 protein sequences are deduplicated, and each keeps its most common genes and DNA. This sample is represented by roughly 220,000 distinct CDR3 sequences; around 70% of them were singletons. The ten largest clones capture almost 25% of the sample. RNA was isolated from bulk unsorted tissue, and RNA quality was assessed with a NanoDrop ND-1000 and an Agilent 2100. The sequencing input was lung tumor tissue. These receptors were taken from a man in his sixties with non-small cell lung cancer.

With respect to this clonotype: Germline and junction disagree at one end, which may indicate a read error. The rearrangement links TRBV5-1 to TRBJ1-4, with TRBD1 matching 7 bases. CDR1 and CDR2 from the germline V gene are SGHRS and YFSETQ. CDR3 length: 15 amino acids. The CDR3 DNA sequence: TGCGTCAGCAGCTTGGAGGTGACAGGGTCGGGAAAACTGTTTTTT. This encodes CVSSLEVTGSGKLFF.

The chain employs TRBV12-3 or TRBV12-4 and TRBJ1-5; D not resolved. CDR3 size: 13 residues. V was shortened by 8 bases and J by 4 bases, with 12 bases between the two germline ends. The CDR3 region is CASGRARNQPQHF. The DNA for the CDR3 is TGTGCCAGCGGTCGTGCCCGAAATCAGCCCCAGCATTTT.

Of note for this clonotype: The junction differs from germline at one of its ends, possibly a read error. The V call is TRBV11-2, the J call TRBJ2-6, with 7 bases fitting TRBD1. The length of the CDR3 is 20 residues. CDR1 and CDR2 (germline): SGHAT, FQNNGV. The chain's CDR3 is CASSYLRIGGEKGGVNVLNF. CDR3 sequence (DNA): TGTGCCAGCAGCTACCTCCGGATAGGGGGCGAGAAGGGTGGGGTCAACGTCCTGAATTTC.

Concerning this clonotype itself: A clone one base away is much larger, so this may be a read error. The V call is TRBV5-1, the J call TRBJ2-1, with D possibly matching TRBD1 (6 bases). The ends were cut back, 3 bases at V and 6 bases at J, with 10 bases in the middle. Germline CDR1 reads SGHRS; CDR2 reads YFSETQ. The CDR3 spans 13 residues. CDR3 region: CASSYRVGNEQFF. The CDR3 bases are TGCGCCAGCAGCTACAGGGTAGGCAATGAGCAGTTCTTC.

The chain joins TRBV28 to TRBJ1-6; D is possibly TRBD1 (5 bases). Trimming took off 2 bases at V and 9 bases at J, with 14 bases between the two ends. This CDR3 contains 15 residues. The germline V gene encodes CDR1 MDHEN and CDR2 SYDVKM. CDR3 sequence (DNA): TGTGCCAGCAGTTTAATGGGGCAGGGTACTTCACCCCTCCACTTT. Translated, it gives CASSLMGQGTSPLHF.

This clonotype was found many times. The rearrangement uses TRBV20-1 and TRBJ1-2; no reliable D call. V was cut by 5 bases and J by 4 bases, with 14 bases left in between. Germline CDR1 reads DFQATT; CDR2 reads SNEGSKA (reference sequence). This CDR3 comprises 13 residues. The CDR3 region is CSAPDPSSYGYTF. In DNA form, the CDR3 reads TGCAGTGCTCCGGACCCGTCAAGCTATGGCTACACCTTC.

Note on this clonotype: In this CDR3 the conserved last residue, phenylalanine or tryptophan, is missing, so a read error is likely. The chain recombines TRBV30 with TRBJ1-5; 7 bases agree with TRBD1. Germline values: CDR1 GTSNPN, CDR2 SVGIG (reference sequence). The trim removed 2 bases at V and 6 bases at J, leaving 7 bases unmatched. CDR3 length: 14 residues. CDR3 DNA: TGTGCCTGGAGTTTGACAGGGACCGGTCAGCCCCAGCATCTT. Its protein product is CAWSLTGTGQPQHL.

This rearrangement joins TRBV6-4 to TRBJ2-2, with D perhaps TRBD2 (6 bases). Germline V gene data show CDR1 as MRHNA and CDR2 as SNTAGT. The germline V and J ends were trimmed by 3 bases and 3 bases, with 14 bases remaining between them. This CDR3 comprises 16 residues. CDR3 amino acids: CASSEGDSGDTGELFF. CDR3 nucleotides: TGTGCCAGCAGTGAAGGGGATAGCGGCGACACCGGGGAGCTGTTTTTT.

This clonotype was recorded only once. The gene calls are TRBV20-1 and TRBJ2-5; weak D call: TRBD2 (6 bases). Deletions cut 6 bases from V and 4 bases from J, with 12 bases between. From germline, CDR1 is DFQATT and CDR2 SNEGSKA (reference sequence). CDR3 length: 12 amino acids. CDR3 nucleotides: TGCAGTGCGCTGACTAGTGGAGAGACCCAGTACTTC. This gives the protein CSALTSGETQYF.

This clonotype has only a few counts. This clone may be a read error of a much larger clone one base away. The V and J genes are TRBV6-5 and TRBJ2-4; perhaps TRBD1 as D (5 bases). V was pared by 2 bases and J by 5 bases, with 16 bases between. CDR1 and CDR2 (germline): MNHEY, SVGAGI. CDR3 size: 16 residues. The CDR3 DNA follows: TGTGCCAGCAGTTACGGGGCCGAGTCAACCCAAAACATTCAGTACTTC. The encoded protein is CASSYGAESTQNIQYF.

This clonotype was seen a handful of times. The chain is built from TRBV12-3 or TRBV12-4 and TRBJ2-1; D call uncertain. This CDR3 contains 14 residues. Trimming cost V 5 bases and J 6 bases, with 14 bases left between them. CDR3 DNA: TGTGCCAGCAGTACGAATTCCCTAGTCAATGAGCAGTTCTTC. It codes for CASSTNSLVNEQFF.

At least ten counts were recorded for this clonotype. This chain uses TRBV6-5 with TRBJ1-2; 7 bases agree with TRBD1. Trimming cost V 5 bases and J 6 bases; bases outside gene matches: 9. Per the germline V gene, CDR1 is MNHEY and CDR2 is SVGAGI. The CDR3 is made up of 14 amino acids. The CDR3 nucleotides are TGTGCCAGCAGTCCACTGACAGGGAATCATGGCTACACCTTC. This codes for CASSPLTGNHGYTF.

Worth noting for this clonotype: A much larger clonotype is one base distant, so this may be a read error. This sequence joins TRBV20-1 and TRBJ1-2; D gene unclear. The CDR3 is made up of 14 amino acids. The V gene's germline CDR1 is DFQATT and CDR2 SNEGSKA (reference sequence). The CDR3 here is CSARALVGFHGYAF. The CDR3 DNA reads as TGCAGTGCTAGAGCCCTTGTGGGGTTTCATGGCTACGCCTTC.

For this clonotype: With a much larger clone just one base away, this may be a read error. CDR3 sequence: CSVGPFSVETQYF. CDR3 nucleotides: TGCAGCGTTGGGCCCTTCTCTGTCGAGACCCAGTACTTC. The chain combines TRBV29-1 with TRBJ2-5; D is uncertain. The CDR3 has 13 residues. The germline V and J ends were trimmed by 4 bases and 5 bases, with 14 bases remaining between them. Germline CDR1 and CDR2: SQVTM and ANQGSEA.

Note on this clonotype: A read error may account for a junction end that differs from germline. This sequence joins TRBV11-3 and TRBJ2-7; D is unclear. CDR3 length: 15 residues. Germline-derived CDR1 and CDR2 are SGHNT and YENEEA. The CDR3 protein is CASRLDPGRAYEQYF. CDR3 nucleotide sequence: TGTGCAAGCAGATTAGATCCGGGCAGAGCCTACGAGCAGTACTTC.

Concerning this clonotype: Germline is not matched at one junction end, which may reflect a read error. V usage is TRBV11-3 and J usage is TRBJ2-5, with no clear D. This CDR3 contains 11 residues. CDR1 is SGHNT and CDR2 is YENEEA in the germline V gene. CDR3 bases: TGTGTCAGCAGCTTCTTGGAGACCCATTACTTC. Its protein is CVSSFLETHYF.

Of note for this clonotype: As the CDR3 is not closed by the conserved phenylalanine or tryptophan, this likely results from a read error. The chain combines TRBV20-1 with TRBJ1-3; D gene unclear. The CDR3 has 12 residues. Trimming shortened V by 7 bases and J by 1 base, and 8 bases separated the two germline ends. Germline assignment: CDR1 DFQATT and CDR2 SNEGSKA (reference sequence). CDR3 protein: CSVIQSGNTIYY. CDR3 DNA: TGCAGTGTTATTCAATCTGGAAACACCATATATTAT.

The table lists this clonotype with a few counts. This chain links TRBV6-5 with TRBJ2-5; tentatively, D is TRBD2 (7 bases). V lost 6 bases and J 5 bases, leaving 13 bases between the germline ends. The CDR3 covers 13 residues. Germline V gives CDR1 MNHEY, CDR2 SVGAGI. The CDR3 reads CASRGGVRETQYF. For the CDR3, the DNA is TGTGCCAGCAGAGGGGGGGTTCGGGAGACCCAGTACTTC.

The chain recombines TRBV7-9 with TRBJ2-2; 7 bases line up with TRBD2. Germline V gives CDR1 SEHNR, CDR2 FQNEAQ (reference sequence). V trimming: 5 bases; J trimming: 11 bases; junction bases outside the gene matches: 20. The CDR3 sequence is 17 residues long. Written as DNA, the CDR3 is TGTGCCAGCAGCGGGGGAGGGTACGCCTCGAACACGGGTGAGCTGTTTTTT. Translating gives CASSGGGYASNTGELFF.

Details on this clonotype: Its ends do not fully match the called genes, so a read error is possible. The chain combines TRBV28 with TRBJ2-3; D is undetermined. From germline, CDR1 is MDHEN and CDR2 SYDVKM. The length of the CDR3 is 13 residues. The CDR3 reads CASNPTSGDTHYF. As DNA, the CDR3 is TGTGCCAGCAACCCGACCTCTGGAGATACGCATTATTTT.

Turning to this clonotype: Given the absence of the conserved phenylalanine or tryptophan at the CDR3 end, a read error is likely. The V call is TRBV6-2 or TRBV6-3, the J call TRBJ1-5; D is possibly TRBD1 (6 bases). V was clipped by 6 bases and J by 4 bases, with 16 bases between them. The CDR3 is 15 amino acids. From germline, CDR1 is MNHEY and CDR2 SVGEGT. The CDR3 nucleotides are TGTGCCAGCAGGAGCCGGGACAAATTAAATCAGCCCCAGCATTAT. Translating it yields CASRSRDKLNQPQHY.

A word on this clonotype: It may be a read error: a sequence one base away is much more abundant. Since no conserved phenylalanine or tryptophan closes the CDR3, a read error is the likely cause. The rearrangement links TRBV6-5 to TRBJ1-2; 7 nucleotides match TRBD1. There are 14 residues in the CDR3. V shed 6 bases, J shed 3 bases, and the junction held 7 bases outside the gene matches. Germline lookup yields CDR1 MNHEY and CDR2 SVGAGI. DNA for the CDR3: TGTGCCAGCAGATATACCGGACAGGACTATGGCTACACCTTA. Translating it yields CASRYTGQDYGYTL.

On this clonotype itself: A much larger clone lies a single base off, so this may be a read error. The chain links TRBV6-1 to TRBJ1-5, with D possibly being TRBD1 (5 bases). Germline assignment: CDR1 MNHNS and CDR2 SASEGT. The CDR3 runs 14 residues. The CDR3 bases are TGTGCCAGCATTGAAAGGGCAGGGAGTCAGCCCCAGCATTTT. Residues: CASIERAGSQPQHF.

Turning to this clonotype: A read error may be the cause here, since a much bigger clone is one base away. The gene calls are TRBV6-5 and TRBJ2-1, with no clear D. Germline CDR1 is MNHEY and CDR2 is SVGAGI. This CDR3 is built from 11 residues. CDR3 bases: TGTGCCAGCAGACAAGGCCCCCTTATAGTCTTC. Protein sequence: CASRQGPLIVF.

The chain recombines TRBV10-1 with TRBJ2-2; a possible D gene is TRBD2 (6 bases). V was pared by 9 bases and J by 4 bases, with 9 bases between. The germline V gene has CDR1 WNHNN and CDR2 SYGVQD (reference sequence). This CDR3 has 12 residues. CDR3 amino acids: CASGGSTGELFF. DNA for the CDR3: TGCGCCAGTGGGGGGTCCACCGGGGAGCTGTTTTTT.

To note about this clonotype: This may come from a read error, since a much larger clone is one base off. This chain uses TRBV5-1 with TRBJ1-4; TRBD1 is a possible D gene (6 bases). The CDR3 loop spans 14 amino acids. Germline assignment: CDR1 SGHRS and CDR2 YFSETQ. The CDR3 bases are TGCGCCAGCAGCTTCCAGGGGAATCGTGAAAGACTGTTTTTT. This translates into CASSFQGNRERLFF. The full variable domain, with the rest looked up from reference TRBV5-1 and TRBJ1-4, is KAGVTQTPRYLIKTRGQQVTLSCSPISGHRSVSWYQQTPGQGLQFLFEYFSETQRNKGNFPGRFSGRQFSNSRSEMNVSTLELGDSALYLCASSFQGNRERLFFGSGTQLSVL.